This T cell receptor (beta chain) was identified in a study of cytomegalovirus exposure and HLA in healthy donors. Note on this clone: Its antigen is unknown.

Study results and caveats: As was reported, the classifier diagnosed cytomegalovirus status with high specificity and sensitivity. In the analysis, some V segments, TRBV6-2 and TRBV6-3 included, were excluded as indistinguishable. The study labeled 164 TCR beta chains cytomegalovirus-associated. Trimming of TCR beta V- and J-genes showed a link, identified in a later analysis, to a missense DCLRE1C variant.

In the PCR, 60 Vbeta and 13 Jbeta primers were used. Produced via immunoSEQ multiplex PCR; TCRdb's table is partial and in-frame only. The table includes fewer than 200,000 clones, roughly 79% detected once. Per the germline V gene, CDR1 is SGHRS and CDR2 is YFSETQ. The V end lost 2 bases, the J end lost 8 bases, and 11 bases lay between the germline ends. The length of the CDR3 is 14 residues. Sequencing input: PBMCs. The source of this sequence is a woman aged 45-65 years in good health and CMV-seropositive. The V and J genes are TRBV5-1 and TRBJ1-6; D is unclear. CDR3 sequence (DNA): TGCGCCAGCAGCTTTGCGGGGAACGATTCACCCCTCCACTTT. This translates into CASSFAGNDSPLHF.